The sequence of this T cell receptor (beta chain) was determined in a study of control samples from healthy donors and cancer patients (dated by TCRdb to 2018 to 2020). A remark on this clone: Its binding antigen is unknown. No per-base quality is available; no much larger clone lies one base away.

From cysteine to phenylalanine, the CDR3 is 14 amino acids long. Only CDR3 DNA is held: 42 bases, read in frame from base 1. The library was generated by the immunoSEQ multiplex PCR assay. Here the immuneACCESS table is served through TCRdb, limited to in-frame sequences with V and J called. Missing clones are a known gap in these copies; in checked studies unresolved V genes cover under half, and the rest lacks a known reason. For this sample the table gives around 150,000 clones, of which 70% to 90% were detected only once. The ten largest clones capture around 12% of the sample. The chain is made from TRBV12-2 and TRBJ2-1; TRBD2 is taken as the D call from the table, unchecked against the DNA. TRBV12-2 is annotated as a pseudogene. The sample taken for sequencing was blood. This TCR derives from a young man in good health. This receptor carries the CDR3 CASRSSGSYNEQFF. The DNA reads TGTGCAAGTCGGTCGAGCGGGAGCTACAATGAGCAGTTCTTC.